The TCR beta chain described here comes from a study of shared clonotypes between healthy human individuals. The V gene lost 3 bases and the J gene lost 3 bases, with 12 bases spanning the gap. The CDR3 length is 15 residues. Per the germline V gene, CDR1 is MGHRA and CDR2 is YSYEKL. CD45RO-negative, CCR7-positively selected cells formed the naive CD8 fraction, excluding terminally differentiated effector memory CD45RA+ cells. The study ran the assay at deep level. Assay used: immunoSEQ multiplex PCR; TCRdb lists only in-frame clones, some missing. This sample has millions of clones, with around 96% found just once. This clone showed up just a few times.

Input material: naive CD8+ T cells sorted from blood. The chain links TRBV4-1 to TRBJ1-5; D not resolved. The receptor was isolated from a young man in good health. In DNA, the CDR3 is TGCGCCAGCAGCCACCGCACAGCGGACAATCAGCCCCAGCATTTT. This codes for CASSHRTADNQPQHF.